The clone carrying this T cell receptor (beta chain) was observed a few times. TCRdb re-called the reads with MiXCR, one entry per CDR3 protein. This sample yields roughly 720,000 distinct CDR3 sequences, of which less than 40% are seen a single time; 2.5% to 3.5% belongs to the top ten. This sample is drawn from a study of T cell repertoires in cytomegalovirus infection. The TCR originated in a human donor in good health (CMV status not recorded). Some clones in this sample may be carry-over from other donors' samples. The sample was PBMCs.

CDR3 protein: CASKDRTYSNQPQHF. Here the CDR3 DNA reads TGTGCCAGTAAGGACAGGACCTATAGCAATCAGCCCCAGCATTTT. The chain links TRBV19 to TRBJ1-5; TRBD1 aligns across 7 bases. V was pared by 7 bases and J by 0 bases, with 6 bases of the junction left unmatched. The germline CDR1 and CDR2 sequences are LNHDA and SQIVND (reference sequence). This CDR3 comprises 15 residues.